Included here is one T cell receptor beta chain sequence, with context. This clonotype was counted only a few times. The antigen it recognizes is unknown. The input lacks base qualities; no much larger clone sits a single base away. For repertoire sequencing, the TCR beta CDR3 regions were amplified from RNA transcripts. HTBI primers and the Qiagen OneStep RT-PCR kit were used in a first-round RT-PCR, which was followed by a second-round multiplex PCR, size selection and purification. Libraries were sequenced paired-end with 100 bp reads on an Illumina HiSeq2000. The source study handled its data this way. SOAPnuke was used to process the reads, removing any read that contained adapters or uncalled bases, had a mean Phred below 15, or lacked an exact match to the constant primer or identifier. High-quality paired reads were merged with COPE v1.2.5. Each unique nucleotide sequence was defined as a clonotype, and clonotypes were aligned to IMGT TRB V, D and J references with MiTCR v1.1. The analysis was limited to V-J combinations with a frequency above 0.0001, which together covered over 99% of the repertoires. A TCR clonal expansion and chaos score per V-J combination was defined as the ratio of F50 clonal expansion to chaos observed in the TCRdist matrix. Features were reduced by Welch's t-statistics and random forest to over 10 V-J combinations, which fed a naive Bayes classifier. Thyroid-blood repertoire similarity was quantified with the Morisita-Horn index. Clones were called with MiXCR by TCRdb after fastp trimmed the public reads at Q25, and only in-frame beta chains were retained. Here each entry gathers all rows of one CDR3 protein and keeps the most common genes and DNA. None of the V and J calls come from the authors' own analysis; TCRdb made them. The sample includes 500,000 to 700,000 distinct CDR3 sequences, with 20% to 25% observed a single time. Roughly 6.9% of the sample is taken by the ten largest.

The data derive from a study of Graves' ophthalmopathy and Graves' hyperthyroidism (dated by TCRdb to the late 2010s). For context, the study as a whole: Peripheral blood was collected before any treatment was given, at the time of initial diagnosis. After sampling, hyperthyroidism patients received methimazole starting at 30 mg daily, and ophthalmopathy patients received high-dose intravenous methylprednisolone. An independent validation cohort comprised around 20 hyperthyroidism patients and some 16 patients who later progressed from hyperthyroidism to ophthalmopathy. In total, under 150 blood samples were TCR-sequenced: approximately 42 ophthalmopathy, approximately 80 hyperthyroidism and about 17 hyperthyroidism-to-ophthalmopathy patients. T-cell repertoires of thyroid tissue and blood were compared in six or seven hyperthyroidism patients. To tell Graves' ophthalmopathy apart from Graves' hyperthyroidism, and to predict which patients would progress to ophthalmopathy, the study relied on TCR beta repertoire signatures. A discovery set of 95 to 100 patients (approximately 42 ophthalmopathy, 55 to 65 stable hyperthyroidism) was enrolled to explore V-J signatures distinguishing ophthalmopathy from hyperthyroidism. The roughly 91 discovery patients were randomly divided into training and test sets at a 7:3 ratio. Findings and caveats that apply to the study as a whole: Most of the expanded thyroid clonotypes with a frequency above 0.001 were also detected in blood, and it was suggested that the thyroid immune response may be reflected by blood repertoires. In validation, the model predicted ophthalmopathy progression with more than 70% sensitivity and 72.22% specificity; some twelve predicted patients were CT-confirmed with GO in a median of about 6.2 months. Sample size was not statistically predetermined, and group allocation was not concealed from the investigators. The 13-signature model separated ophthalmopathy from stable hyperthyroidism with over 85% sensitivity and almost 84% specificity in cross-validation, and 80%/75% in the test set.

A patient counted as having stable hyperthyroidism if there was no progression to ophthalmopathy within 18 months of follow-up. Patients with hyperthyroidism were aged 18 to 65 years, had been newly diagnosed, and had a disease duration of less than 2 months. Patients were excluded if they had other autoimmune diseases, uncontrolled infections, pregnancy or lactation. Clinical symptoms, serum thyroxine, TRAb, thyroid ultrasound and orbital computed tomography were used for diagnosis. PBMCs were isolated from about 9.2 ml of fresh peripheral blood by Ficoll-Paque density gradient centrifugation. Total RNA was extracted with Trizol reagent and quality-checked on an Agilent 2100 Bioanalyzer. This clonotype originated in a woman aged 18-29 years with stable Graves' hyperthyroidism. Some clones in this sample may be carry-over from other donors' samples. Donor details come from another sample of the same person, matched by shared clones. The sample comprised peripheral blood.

The DNA reads TGTGCCAGCAGTTTACGGCAGAGCTCTGGAAACACCATATATTTT. Its amino acids are CASSLRQSSGNTIYF. The chain uses TRBV27 and TRBJ1-3, with the D gene uncertain. CDR3 length: 15 amino acids, cysteine to phenylalanine. Here the CDR3 DNA is all that survives: 45 bases in frame from base 1. As encoded in the germline V gene (reference sequence), CDR1 is MNHEY while CDR2 is SMNVEV. Deletion took 2 bases off V and 0 bases off J, with a span of 8 bases between the germline ends.